This TCR beta chain was captured by sequencing in a study of T cell repertoires in cytomegalovirus infection (dated by TCRdb to the late 2010s). Regarding the complete study: Peptide stimulations targeted recently identified HLA-C-restricted CMV epitopes, whose presentation resists viral immunomodulation, together with well-studied HLA-B-restricted epitopes. Donor HLA type was relevant to the analysis, because carriage of CMV infection together with the matching HLA type was indicated by public TCR beta signatures. General conclusions and limits of the study: The ex vivo response was dominated by HLA-C-restricted CMV-specific TCR beta clonotypes, and the single most frequent clonotype in two of eight donors was supplied by these HLA-C-restricted clonotypes. In both this cohort and an independent roughly 400-donor cohort, the cumulative frequency of public TCR beta family members distinguished carriers of CMV infection plus the relevant HLA type.

This clonotype was found a few times. Its target antigen remains unknown. No much larger clone exists at a distance of one base, and base qualities are not known. The instrument was an Illumina HiSeq 1500. The public reads were reprocessed in TCRdb via fastp at Q25 and MiXCR, keeping in-frame beta chains. Entries are consolidated by CDR3 protein sequence, retaining the most common genes and DNA. Counted in this sample were nearly 700,000 distinct CDR3 sequences; around a third of them appeared once. The leading ten clones occupy 18% of the sample. In the paper's terms, the treatment or condition label means: in vitro stimulation with specific CMV peptide epitopes to enrich CMV-specific T cells. V trim: 1 base; J trim: 5 bases; unmatched bases: 13. Measured from the cysteine to the phenylalanine, the CDR3 is 19 residues long. The only DNA kept is the CDR3, 57 bases in frame from the first base. CDR1 and CDR2 (LGHNA, YSLEER) derive from the germline V gene.

Recombination connected TRBV4-3 to TRBJ2-1; TRBD2 lines up with 11 middle nucleotides. The TCR originated in a human donor in good health (CMV status not recorded). Some clones in this sample may be carry-over from other donors' samples. The sample consisted of cultured PBMCs, taken from culture after CMV antigen stimulation. The nucleotides read TGCGCCAGCAGCCAAGGGGCCCCGGGACTAGCGGAGCGGAACAATGAGCAGTTCTTC. It encodes CASSQGAPGLAERNNEQFF.